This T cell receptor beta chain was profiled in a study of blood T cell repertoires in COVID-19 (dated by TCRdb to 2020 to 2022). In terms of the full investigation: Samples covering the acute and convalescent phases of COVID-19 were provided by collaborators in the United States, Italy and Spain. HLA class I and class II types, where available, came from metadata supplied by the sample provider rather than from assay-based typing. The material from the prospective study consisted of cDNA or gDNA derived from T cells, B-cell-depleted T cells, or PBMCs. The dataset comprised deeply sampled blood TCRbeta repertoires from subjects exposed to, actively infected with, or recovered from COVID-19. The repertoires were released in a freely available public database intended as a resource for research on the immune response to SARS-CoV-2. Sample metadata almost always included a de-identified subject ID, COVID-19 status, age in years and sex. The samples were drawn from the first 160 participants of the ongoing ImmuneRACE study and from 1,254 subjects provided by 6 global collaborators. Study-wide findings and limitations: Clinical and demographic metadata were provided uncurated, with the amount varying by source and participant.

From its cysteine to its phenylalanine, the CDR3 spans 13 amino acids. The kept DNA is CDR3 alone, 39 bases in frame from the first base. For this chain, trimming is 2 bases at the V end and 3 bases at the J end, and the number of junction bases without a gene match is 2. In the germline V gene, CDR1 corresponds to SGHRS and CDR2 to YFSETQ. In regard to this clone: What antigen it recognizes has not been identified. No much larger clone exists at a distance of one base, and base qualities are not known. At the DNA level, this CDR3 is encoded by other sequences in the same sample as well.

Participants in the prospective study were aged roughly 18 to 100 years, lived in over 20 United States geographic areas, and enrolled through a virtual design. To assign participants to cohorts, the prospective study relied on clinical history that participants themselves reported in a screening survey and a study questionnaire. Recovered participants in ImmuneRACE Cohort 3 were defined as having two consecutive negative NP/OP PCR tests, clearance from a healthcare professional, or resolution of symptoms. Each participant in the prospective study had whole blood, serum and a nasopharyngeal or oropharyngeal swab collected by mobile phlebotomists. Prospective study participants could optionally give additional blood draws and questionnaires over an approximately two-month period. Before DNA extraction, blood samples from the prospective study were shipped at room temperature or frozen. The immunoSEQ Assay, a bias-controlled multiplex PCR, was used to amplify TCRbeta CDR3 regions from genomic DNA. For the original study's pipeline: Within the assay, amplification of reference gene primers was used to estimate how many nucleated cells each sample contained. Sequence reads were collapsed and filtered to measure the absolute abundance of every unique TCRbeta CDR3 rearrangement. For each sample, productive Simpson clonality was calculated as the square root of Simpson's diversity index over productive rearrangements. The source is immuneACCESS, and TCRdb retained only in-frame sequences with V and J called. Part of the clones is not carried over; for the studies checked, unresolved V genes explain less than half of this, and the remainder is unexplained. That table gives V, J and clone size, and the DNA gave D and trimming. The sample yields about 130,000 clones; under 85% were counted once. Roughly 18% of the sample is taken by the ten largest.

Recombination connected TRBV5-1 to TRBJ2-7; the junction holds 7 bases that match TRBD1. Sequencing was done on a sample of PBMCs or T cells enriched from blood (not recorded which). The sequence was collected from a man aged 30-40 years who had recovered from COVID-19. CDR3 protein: CASSLSGGYEQYF. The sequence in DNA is TGCGCCAGCAGCTTATCAGGGGGCTACGAGCAGTACTTC.